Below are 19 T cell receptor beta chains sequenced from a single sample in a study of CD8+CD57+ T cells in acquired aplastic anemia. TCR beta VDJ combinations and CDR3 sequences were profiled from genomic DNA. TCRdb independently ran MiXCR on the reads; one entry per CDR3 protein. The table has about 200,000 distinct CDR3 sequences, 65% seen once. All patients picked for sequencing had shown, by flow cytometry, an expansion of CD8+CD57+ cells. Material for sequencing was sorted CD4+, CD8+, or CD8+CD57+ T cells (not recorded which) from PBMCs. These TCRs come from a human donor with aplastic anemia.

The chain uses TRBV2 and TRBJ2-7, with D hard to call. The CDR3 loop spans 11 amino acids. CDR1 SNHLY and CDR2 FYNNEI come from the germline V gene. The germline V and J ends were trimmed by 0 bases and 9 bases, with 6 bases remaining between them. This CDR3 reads CASSEALRQYF. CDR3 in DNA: TGTGCCAGCAGTGAAGCGCTCCGGCAGTACTTC.

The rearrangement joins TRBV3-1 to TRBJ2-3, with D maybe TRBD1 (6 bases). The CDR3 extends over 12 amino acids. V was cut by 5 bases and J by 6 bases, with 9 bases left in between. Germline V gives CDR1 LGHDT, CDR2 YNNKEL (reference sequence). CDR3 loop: CASSFDRDTQYF. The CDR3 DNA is TGTGCCAGCAGCTTTGACAGGGATACGCAGTATTTT.

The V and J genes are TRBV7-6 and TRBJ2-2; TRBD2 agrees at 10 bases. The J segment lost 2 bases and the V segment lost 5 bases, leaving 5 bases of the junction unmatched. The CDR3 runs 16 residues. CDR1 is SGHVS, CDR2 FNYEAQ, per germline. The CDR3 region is CASSPLAGGNTGELFF. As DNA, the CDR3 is TGTGCCAGCAGCCCCTTAGCGGGAGGCAACACCGGGGAGCTGTTTTTT.

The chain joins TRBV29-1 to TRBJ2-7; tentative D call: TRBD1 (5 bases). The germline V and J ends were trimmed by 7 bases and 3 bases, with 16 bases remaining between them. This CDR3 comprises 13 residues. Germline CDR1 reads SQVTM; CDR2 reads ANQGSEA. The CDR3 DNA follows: TGCAGCGCTAAGACAGAGTTGAACTACGAGCAGTACTTC. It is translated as CSAKTELNYEQYF.

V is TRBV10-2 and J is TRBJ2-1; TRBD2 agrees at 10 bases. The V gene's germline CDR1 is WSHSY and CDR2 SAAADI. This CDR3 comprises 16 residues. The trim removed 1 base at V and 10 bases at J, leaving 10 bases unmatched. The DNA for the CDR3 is TGCGCCAGCAGTGAGTGGGGACTAGCGAGAGGGGCGGAGCAGTTCTTC. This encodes CASSEWGLARGAEQFF.

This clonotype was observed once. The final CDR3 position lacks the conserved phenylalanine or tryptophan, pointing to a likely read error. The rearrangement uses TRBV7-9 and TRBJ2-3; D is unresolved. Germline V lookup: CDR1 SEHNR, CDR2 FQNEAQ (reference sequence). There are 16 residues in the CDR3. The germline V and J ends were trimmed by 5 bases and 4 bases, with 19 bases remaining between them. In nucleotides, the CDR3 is TGTGCCAGCAGCCACCCCCTAGGTCTCTCGTCAGATACGCAGTATCTT. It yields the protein CASSHPLGLSSDTQYL.

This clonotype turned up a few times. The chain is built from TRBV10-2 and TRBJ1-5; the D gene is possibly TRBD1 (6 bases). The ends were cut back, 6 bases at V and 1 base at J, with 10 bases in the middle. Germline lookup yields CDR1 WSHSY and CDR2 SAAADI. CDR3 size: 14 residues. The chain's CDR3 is CASRGAGSNQPQHF. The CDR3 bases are TGCGCCAGCAGGGGGGCAGGCAGCAATCAGCCCCAGCATTTT.

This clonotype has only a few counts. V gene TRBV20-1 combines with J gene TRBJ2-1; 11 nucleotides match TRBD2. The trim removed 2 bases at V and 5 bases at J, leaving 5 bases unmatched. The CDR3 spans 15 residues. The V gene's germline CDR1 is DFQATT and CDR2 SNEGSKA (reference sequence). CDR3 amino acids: CSARLPLAGDNEQFF. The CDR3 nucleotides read TGCAGTGCTAGACTCCCACTAGCGGGGGACAATGAGCAGTTCTTC.

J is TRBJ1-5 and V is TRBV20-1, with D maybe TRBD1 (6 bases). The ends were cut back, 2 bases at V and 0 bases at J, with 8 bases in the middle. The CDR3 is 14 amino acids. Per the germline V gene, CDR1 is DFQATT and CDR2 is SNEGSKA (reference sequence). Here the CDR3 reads CSARPDSSNQPQHF. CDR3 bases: TGCAGTGCTAGACCGGACAGTAGCAATCAGCCCCAGCATTTT.

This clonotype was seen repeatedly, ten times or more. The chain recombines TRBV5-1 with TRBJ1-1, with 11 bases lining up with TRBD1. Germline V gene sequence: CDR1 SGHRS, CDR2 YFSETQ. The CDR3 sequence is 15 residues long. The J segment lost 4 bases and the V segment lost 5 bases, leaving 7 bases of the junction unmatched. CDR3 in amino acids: CASRPGQGGLTEAFF. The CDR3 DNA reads TGCGCCAGCAGACCGGGACAGGGGGGGCTCACTGAAGCTTTCTTT.

CDR3 residues: CASSIAGGKTEAFF. CDR3 coding DNA: TGTGCCAGTAGTATAGCAGGGGGTAAAACTGAAGCTTTCTTT. The chain joins TRBV19 to TRBJ1-1; 7 bases align to TRBD1. The CDR3 is made up of 14 amino acids. Trimming at V came to 1 base and at J to 5 bases, leaving 4 bases not matched to a gene. In germline, CDR1 is LNHDA, CDR2 SQIVND (reference sequence).

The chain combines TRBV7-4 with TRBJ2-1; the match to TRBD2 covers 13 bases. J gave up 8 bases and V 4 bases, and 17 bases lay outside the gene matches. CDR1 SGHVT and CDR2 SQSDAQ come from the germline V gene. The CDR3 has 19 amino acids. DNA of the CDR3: TGTGCCAGCAGCTCCCCACCCACTAGCGGGAGGGCCCTGGTAGATGAGCAGTTCTTC. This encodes CASSSPPTSGRALVDEQFF.

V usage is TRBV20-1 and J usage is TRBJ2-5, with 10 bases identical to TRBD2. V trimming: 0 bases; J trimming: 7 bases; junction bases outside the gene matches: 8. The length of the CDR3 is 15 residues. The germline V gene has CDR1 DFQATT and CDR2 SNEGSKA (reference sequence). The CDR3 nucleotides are TGCAGTGCTAGAGATGGAGCGGGAGGGCCGGGGACCCAGTACTTC. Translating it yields CSARDGAGGPGTQYF.

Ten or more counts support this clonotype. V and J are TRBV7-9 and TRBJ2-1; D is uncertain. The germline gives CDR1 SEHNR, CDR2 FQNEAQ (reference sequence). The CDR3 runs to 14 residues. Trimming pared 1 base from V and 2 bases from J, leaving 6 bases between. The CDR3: CASSLVTAYNEQFF. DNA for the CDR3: TGTGCCAGCAGCTTAGTAACAGCCTACAATGAGCAGTTCTTC.

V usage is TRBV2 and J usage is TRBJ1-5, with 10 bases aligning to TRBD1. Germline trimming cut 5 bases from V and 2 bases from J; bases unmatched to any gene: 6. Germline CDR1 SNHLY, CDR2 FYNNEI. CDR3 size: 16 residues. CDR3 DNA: TGTGCCAGCAGTCTCCCGGGGACAGGGGGCAATCAGCCCCAGCATTTT. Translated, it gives CASSLPGTGGNQPQHF.

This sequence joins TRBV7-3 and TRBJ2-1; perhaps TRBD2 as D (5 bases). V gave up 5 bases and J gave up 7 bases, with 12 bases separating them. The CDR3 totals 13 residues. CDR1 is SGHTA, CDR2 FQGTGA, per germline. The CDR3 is CASSPELVNEQFF. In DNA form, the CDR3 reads TGTGCCAGCAGCCCGGAACTAGTGAATGAGCAGTTCTTC.

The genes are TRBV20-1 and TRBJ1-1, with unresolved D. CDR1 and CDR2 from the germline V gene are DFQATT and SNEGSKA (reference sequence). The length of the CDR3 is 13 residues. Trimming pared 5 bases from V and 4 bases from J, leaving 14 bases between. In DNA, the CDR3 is TGCAGTGCTGATCCCCCGGACGGCACTGAAGCTTTCTTT. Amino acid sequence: CSADPPDGTEAFF.

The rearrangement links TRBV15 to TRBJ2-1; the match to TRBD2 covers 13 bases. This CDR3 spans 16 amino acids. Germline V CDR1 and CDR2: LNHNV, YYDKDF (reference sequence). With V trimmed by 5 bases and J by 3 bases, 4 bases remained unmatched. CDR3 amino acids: CATSGGLAGVYNEQFF. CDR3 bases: TGTGCCACCAGCGGCGGACTAGCGGGAGTCTACAATGAGCAGTTCTTC.

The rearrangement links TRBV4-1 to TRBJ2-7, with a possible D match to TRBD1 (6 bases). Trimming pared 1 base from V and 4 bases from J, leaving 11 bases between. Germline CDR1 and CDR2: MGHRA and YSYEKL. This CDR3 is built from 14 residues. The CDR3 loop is CASSQGTETYEQYF. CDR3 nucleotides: TGCGCCAGCAGCCAAGGGACAGAGACTTACGAGCAGTACTTC.